This TCR beta chain was captured by sequencing in a study of Ad26.COV2.S vaccination and SARS-CoV-2 variants (dated by TCRdb to the early 2020s). Study-level background: Vaccine-arm donors came from COV1001, a multicentre, randomized, double-blind, placebo-controlled phase I-IIa trial of Ad26.COV2.S in healthy adults. Ad26.COV2.S was administered intramuscularly at a dose of 5x10^10 or 1x10^11 viral particles, either as one shot or as two shots given 56 days apart. The specificity and breadth of SARS-CoV-2-reactive T cell receptors after Ad26.COV2.S vaccination were assessed by TCRbeta repertoire sequencing. The TCR-sequenced set comprised approximately 32 samples: around 20 Ad26.COV2.S vaccine recipients, 5 placebo recipients and 8 SARS-CoV-2 convalescent individuals. Trial participants were randomized into five groups of five: low-dose or high-dose Ad26.COV2.S given once or twice, or placebo on both occasions. Blinding of investigators to trial group allocation was maintained during experiments and outcome assessment. Study-wide conclusions, independent of this receptor: It was noted by the authors that total T cell responses may have been underestimated by the TCR breadth and depth analyses. Ad26.COV2.S recipients had higher spike-specific TCR breadth than placebo recipients (P = 0.0014). The study lacked the statistical power to compare responses across vaccine doses or regimens. After vaccination, spike-specific CD8+ and CD4+ T cell responses were reported to show substantial breadth. Vaccine and placebo recipients had similar non-spike TCR breadth, a finding consistent with the vaccine containing only spike.

With regard to this clone: The antigen it binds to is not known. No base qualities exist here, and no much larger clone lies one base off it.

Here V drops 4 bases and J drops 5 bases, and the junction holds 6 bases not matched to any gene. Including cysteine and phenylalanine, the CDR3 has 15 amino acids. The sequence is cut down to CDR3 DNA, 45 bases in frame from base 1. The germline V gene supplies CDR1 MNHNS and CDR2 SASEGT. What this sample's treatment or condition label stands for: around 19 received Ad26.COV2.S at low or high dose, single or two shots; 5 received placebo; per-sample allocation not given. For vaccine and placebo recipients, repertoires were sequenced using samples collected on day 63 after the first injection. Cohort 1b enrolled around 24 adults aged 18-55 years at a single site in Boston, USA, between 29 July and 7 August 2020. Ad26.COV2.S was a replication-incompetent adenovirus type 26 vector that expressed a prefusion-stabilized SARS-CoV-2 spike protein derived from the original Wuhan strain. TCRbeta CDR3 regions were sequenced with the immunoSEQ Assay. After extraction, genomic DNA underwent amplification by bias-controlled multiplex PCR, followed by high-throughput sequencing. Processing in the source paper ran as follows. To quantify the absolute abundance of every unique TCRbeta CDR3 region, sequences were collapsed and filtered. T cell fraction was estimated by normalizing TCRbeta template counts to usable DNA, which was measured by amplifying reference genes present in all nucleated cells. Repertoire TCRs were annotated as SARS-CoV-2-specific by exact matching of V gene, CDR3 amino acid sequence and J gene to a known reactive TCR set. The reference SARS-CoV-2 TCR set was obtained from MIRA and was filtered for enrichment in COVID-19-positive ImmuneCODE repertoires, whereby public or cross-reactive TCRs were removed. Based on the MIRA antigens, annotated TCRs were further analysed at the level of specific ORF or position within ORF. Depth was the summed frequency of annotated unique rearrangements, while breadth was defined as annotated unique rearrangements over total unique productive rearrangements. Two-sided Wilcoxon rank-sum tests were used to compare TCR breadth between groups. TCRdb's version of the immuneACCESS table is confined to in-frame rearrangements and falls short of the full clone set. An unresolved V gene accounts for under half of the shortfall where checked; the remainder is of unknown origin. The V and J calls and clone size were taken over from that table, and D and trimming were inferred from the DNA. The sample table records about 440,000 clones; 80% to 95% of these occur just once. The ten largest clones add up to less than 5.5% of the sample.

Specimen: peripheral blood, collected in a trial of Ad26.COV2.S vaccine versus placebo. The source of this sequence is a person between 18 and 65 years old who received the Ad26.COV2.S COVID-19 vaccine or a placebo. Recombination linked TRBV6-1 to TRBJ2-2; the central 8 bases match TRBD1. Read as DNA, the sequence is TGTGCCAGCAGTGTAGCGACAGGGGTAACCGGGGAGCTGTTTTTT. It translates as CASSVATGVTGELFF.